This T cell receptor beta chain was retrieved from a study of shared clonotypes between healthy human individuals. At the level of the study: Three plates each covered CD4 naive and memory; CD8 naive two, CD8 memory one. Study-level findings and limits: What rarefaction showed was incomplete sorted-subset sequencing despite large depth.

About this clone itself: What it binds is not known.

Several immunoSEQ plates held equal portions of the genomic DNA taken from each subset. Assay: immunoSEQ multiplex PCR; the TCRdb copy retains only in-frame clones and omits some. The table has about 1,500,000 clones, around 97% seen once; the top ten hold roughly 1.2%. V trimming: 4 bases; J trimming: 3 bases; junction bases outside the gene matches: 7. CDR1 and CDR2 (germline): SGHAT, FQNNGV. This CDR3 is built from 16 residues. The receptor was isolated from a man aged 25 to 45 in good health. The sequenced material came from naive CD4+ T cells sorted from blood. Subset reported: CD45RA+ positively selected. This chain joins TRBV11-2 and TRBJ2-2; TRBD1 matches at 8 bases. The CDR3 nucleotides read TGTGCCAGCAGCTCGTCGACAGGGGCCTACACCGGGGAGCTGTTTTTT. Translation gives CASSSSTGAYTGELFF.